The 11 T cell receptor beta chains in this list originate from one sample, sequenced in a study of blood T cell repertoires in COVID-19 (dated by TCRdb to the early 2020s). The method was the immunoSEQ multiplex PCR assay. TCRdb holds this immuneACCESS table with in-frame rearrangements only. Some clones are missing; in checked studies, unresolved V genes explain under half, and the rest has no known cause. The sample contains about 130,000 clones, just under 85% of them found a single time. Of the sample, 16% is held by the ten largest clones. Sequenced: peripheral blood. The receptors originated from a woman aged 45-59 years with acute or convalescent COVID-19.

The chain employs TRBV10-3 and TRBJ1-5; D uncertain. This CDR3 has 17 amino acids. CDR1 and CDR2 from the germline V gene are ENHRY and SYGVKD. Trimming shortened V by 0 bases and J by 3 bases, and 15 bases separated the two germline ends. DNA for the CDR3: TGTGCCATCAGTGAGTCGCCACCACAGATTCCCAATCAGCCCCAGCATTTT. Its translation: CAISESPPQIPNQPQHF.

The V gene is TRBV7-3, the J gene TRBJ2-1; TRBD2 agrees at 11 bases. Trimming took 2 bases from V and 4 from J; bases not matched to a gene: 1. The CDR3 length is 15 residues. CDR1 and CDR2 from the germline V gene are SGHTA and FQGTGA. The CDR3 is CASSLGTSGYNEQFF. CDR3 bases: TGTGCCAGCAGCTTAGGGACTAGCGGTTACAATGAGCAGTTCTTC.

V gene TRBV10-3 combines with J gene TRBJ2-3, with 8 bases lining up with TRBD2. V shed 6 bases, J shed 0 bases, and the junction held 5 bases outside the gene matches. The CDR3 runs 15 residues. The germline gives CDR1 ENHRY, CDR2 SYGVKD. The CDR3 bases are TGTGCCATCAGCTCTACTAGCGGTAGCACAGATACGCAGTATTTT. Its protein is CAISSTSGSTDTQYF.

In its sample, this clone was seen once. The chain has TRBV4-1 and TRBJ1-1, with 8 positions matching TRBD1. This CDR3 has 15 amino acids. CDR1 and CDR2 (germline): MGHRA, YSYEKL. Germline trimming cut 2 bases from V and 0 bases from J; bases unmatched to any gene: 2. CDR3 DNA sequence: TGCGCCAGCAGCCAAACAGGGGGACTGAACACTGAAGCTTTCTTT. Its translation is CASSQTGGLNTEAFF.

The chain's CDR3 is CASSAWGSGTGYEQYF. In DNA, the CDR3 is TGTGCCAGCAGTGCTTGGGGGTCCGGGACAGGCTACGAGCAGTACTTC. The chain employs TRBV25-1 and TRBJ2-7, with TRBD1 matching 8 bases. The germline V gene has CDR1 MGHDK and CDR2 SYGVNS. The CDR3 runs to 16 residues. J gave up 3 bases and V 4 bases, and 11 bases lay outside the gene matches.

The chain has TRBV3-1 (or the pseudogene TRBV3-2) and TRBJ1-1; tentative D call: TRBD1 (5 bases). The V end lost 5 bases, the J end lost 8 bases, and 21 bases lay between the germline ends. Germline assignment: CDR1 LGHDT and CDR2 YNNKEL (reference sequence). The CDR3 consists of 15 residues. CDR3 sequence (DNA): TGTGCCAGCAGCGAAGCCGCTCTAAGGGGCTTAGAAGCTTTCTTT. Translating gives CASSEAALRGLEAFF.

A single count supports this clone. The chain carries TRBV5-1 and TRBJ1-4, with TRBD1 matching over 9 bases. The CDR3 runs to 16 residues. CDR1 and CDR2 (germline): SGHRS, YFSETQ. V gave up 4 bases and J gave up 8 bases; unmatched junction bases: 12. Written as DNA, the CDR3 is TGCGCCAGCAGCCATGACACAGGGGGCGCAGAAGAAAAACTGTTTTTT. Translated: CASSHDTGGAEEKLFF.

V and J are TRBV19 and TRBJ2-2; 7 positions agree with TRBD1. Germline CDR1 and CDR2: LNHDA and SQIVND (reference sequence). Trimming at V came to 3 bases and at J to 3 bases, leaving 4 bases not matched to a gene. The CDR3 has 15 residues. CDR3 sequence (DNA): TGTGCCAGTAGTATGGGGCAGGGGGACACCGGGGAGCTGTTTTTT. It codes for CASSMGQGDTGELFF.

The rearrangement links TRBV3-1 (or the pseudogene TRBV3-2) to TRBJ1-6; tentatively, D is TRBD1 (5 bases). The CDR3 loop spans 15 amino acids. Trimming removed 0 bases from V and 7 bases from J, with 10 bases in between. Germline V gene lookup returns CDR1 LGHDT and CDR2 YNNKEL (reference sequence). The CDR3 sequence is CASSQDQGPNSPLHF. The DNA of the CDR3 is TGTGCCAGCAGCCAAGATCAGGGTCCGAATTCACCCCTCCACTTT.

The chain joins TRBV10-3 to TRBJ1-4; 8 nucleotides line up with TRBD1. CDR1 and CDR2 (germline): ENHRY, SYGVKD. V gave up 7 bases and J gave up 6 bases; unmatched junction bases: 13. The CDR3 spans 16 residues. The CDR3 coding sequence is TGTGCCATCAAGTATCGCGTCGGACAGGGTGATGAAAAACTGTTTTTT. Its protein product is CAIKYRVGQGDEKLFF.

The chain is built from TRBV27 and TRBJ1-2; possibly TRBD1 for D (5 bases). V was clipped by 5 bases and J by 8 bases, with 27 bases between them. The CDR3 covers 17 residues. In germline, CDR1 is MNHEY, CDR2 SMNVEV (reference sequence). The CDR3 here is CASSPTPTQGSVTGYTF. The CDR3 nucleotides read TGTGCCAGCAGTCCAACACCCACCCAGGGAAGTGTTACCGGCTACACCTTC.